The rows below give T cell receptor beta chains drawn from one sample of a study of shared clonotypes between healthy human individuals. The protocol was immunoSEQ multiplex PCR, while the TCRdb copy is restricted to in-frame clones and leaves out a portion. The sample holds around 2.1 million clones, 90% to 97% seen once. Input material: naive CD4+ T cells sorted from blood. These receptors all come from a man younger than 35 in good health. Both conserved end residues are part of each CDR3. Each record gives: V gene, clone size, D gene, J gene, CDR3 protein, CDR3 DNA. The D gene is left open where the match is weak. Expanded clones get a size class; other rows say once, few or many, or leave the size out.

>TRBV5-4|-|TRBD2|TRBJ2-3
CASSLLAGTDTQYF
TGTGCCAGCAGCTTACTAGCGGGGACAGATACGCAGTATTTT
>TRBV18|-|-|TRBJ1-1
CASSPKAPNTEAFF
TGTGCCAGCTCACCCAAGGCTCCGAACACTGAAGCTTTCTTT
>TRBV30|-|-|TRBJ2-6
CAWSDGSGANVLTF
TGTGCCTGGAGTGATGGATCTGGGGCCAACGTCCTGACTTTC
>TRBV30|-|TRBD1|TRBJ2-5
CAWSPPDRVQETQYF
TGTGCCTGGAGTCCCCCGGACAGGGTCCAAGAGACCCAGTACTTC
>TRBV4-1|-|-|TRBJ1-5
CASSQDVSGALAYQPQHF
TGCGCCAGCAGCCAAGATGTTTCGGGGGCCCTAGCATATCAGCCCCAGCATTTT
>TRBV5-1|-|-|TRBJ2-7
CASNLRGESYEQYF
TGCGCCAGCAATTTAAGGGGAGAATCCTACGAGCAGTACTTC
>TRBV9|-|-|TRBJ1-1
CASSVQGQTNTEAFF
TGTGCCAGCAGCGTTCAGGGCCAAACGAACACTGAAGCTTTCTTT
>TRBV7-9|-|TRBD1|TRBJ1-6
CASSLAQGVSSYNSPLHF
TGTGCCAGCAGCTTAGCACAGGGGGTTAGCTCCTATAATTCACCCCTCCACTTT
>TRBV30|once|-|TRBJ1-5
CAWSGGTSNQPQHF
TGTGCCTGGAGTGGGGGTACCAGCAATCAGCCCCAGCATTTT
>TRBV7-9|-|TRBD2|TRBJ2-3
CASSLAFTSGSGTDTQYF
TGTGCCAGCAGCTTAGCTTTCACTAGCGGGAGTGGCACAGATACGCAGTATTTT
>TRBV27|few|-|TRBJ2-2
CASSSATGELFF
TGTGCCAGCAGCTCCGCCACCGGGGAGCTGTTTTTT
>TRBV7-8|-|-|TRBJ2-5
CASSAGNQETQYF
TGTGCCAGCAGTGCAGGGAACCAAGAGACCCAGTACTTC
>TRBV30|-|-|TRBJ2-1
CAWSVAGGEQFF
TGTGCCTGGAGTGTAGCCGGGGGAGAGCAGTTCTTC
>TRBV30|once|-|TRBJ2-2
CAWSLANTGELFF
TGTGCCTGGAGTTTAGCGAACACCGGGGAGCTGTTTTTT
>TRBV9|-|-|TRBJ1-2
CASSSGQGGWSVYGYTF
TGTGCCAGCAGTTCCGGGCAGGGTGGTTGGTCCGTCTATGGCTACACCTTC
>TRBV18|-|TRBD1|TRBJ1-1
CASSPQGAESTEAFF
TGTGCCAGCTCCCCACAGGGGGCCGAGAGCACTGAAGCTTTCTTT
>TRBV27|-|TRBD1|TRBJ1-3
CASSRTGDGNTIYF
TGTGCCAGCAGTCGAACAGGGGATGGAAACACCATATATTTT
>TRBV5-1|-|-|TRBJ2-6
CASRESGANVLTF
TGCGCCAGCAGAGAATCTGGGGCCAACGTCCTGACTTTC
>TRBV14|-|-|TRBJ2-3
CASSQGGYPTDTQYF
TGTGCCAGCAGCCAAGGGGGCTATCCCACAGATACGCAGTATTTT
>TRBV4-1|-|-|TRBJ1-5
CASSQAGGTNSNQPQHF
TGCGCCAGCAGCCAAGCTGGAGGGACGAATAGCAATCAGCCCCAGCATTTT
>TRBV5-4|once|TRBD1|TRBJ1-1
CASSTTGGRTEAFF
TGTGCCAGCAGCACCACAGGGGGTCGGACTGAAGCTTTCTTT
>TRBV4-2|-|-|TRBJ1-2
CASSQDFQGSGYTF
TGTGCCAGCAGCCAAGATTTTCAGGGCTCTGGCTACACCTTC